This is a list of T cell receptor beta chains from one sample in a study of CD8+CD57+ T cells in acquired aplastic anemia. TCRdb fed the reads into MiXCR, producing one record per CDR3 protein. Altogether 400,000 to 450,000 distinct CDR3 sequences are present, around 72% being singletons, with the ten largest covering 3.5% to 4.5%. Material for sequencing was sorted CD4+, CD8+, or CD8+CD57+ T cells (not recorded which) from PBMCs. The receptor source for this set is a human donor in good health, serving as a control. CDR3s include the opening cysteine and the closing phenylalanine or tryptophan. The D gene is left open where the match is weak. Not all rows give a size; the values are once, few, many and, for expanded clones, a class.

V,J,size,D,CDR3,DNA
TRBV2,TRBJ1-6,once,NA,CASSRSSRTSPLPF,TGTGCCAGCAGCAGATCTTCACGGACTTCCCCCCTCCCCTTT
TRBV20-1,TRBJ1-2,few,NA,CSARHHEGGDGYTF,TGCAGTGCTAGGCACCACGAGGGGGGAGATGGCTACACCTTC
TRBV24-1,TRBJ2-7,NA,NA,CATSSPGGTYEQYF,TGTGCCACCAGTAGCCCCGGCGGGACCTACGAGCAGTACTTC
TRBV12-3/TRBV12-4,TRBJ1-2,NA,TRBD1,CASSRGGDGYGYTF,TGTGCCAGCAGTAGAGGGGGCGACGGGTATGGCTACACCTTC
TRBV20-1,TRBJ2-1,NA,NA,CSAQTTDSSEQFF,TGCAGTGCTCAAACTACTGACTCCTCTGAGCAGTTCTTC
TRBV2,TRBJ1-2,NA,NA,CATSEPTLRERQLNYGYTF,TGTGCCACCAGTGAACCAACGCTGCGAGAAAGACAGCTTAACTATGGCTACACCTTC
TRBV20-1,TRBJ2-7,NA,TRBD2,CSARTGLAGTYEQYF,TGCAGTGCTAGAACAGGACTAGCGGGGACCTACGAGCAGTACTTC
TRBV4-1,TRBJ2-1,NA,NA,CASSVDFPRNEQFF,TGCGCCAGCAGCGTGGACTTCCCTCGGAATGAGCAGTTCTTC
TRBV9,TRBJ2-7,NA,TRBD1,CASSFDRQGVNEQYF,TGCGCCAGCAGCTTTGACAGGCAGGGGGTCAACGAACAGTACTTC
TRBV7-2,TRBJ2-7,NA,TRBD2,CASTSNSGGSTEYF,TGTGCCAGCACCTCAAATAGCGGGGGGAGCACAGAGTACTTC
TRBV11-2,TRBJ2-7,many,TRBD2,CASRYTRGLAPDEQYF,TGTGCCAGCAGATATACTCGGGGACTAGCCCCTGACGAGCAGTACTTC
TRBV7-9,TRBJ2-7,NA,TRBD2,CASSLVASGGRSYF,TGTGCCAGCAGCTTAGTCGCTAGCGGGGGGCGTTCCTACTTC
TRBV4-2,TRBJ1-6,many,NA,CASSQDSAGTKGSPLHF,TGTGCCAGCAGCCAAGATTCGGCCGGGACCAAAGGTTCACCCCTCCACTTT
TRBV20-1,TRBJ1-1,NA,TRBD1,CSVIQPGGQDTEAFF,TGCAGTGTTATCCAACCGGGGGGACAGGACACTGAAGCTTTCTTT
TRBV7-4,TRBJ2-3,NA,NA,CASSPGEGTDTQYF,TGTGCCAGCAGCCCGGGAGAGGGCACAGATACGCAGTACTTT
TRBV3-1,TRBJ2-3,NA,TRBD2,CASRLAGGPKDTQYF,TGTGCCAGCCGTCTAGCGGGGGGGCCAAAAGATACGCAGTATTTT
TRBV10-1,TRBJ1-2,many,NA,CASSESGYPHGYTF,TGCGCCAGCAGTGAGTCTGGCTACCCTCATGGCTACACCTTC
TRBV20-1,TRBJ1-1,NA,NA,CSARVRDTLNTEAFF,TGCAGTGCTAGAGTTCGCGACACCTTGAACACTGAAGCTTTCTTT
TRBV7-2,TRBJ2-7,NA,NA,CASSPARPGNTIYF,TGTGCCAGCAGCCCAGCGCGCCCCGGAAACACCATATATTTC
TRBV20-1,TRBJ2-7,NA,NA,CSAGDIDMAYF,TGCAGCGCTGGTGATATCGACATGGCTTACTTC
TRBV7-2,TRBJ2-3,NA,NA,CASSLAPAGTKYNYF,TGTGCCAGCAGCTTAGCCCCGGCAGGGACGAAGTACAATTATTTT
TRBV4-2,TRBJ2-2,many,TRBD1,CASSQNSGTANTGELFF,TGTGCCAGCAGCCAAAATTCCGGGACAGCGAACACCGGGGAGCTGTTTTTT
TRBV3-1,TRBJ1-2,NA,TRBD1,CASSGTGGAFYGYTF,TGTGCCAGCAGCGGGACAGGGGGGGCCTTCTATGGCTACACCTTC
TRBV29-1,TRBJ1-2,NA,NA,CSVETRGGGYTF,TGCAGCGTTGAAACCAGGGGTGGCGGCTACACCTTC
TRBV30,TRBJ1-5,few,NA,CAWSPTGLDQPQHF,TGTGCCTGGAGTCCGACAGGATTAGATCAGCCCCAGCATTTT
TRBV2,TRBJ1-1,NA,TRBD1,CTSSSGTGNTEAFF,TGTACCAGCAGCTCCGGGACAGGAAACACTGAAGCTTTCTTT
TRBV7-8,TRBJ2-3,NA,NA,CASSLVAPGRARAGSTDTQYF,TGTGCCAGCAGCTTAGTCGCCCCGGGCAGGGCAAGGGCAGGGAGTACAGATACGCAGTATTTT
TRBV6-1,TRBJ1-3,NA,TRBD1,CATGADRAENTIYF,TGTGCCACGGGAGCGGACAGGGCGGAAAACACCATATATTTT
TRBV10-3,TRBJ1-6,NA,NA,CAIKEVYDSPLHF,TGTGCCATAAAAGAGGTGTATGATTCACCCCTCCACTTT
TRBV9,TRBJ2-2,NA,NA,CASSLAEARNSGELFF,TGTGCCAGCAGCTTAGCGGAGGCAAGGAACTCCGGGGAGCTGTTTTTT
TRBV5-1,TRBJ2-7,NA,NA,CASTLSRDISYEQYF,TGCGCCAGCACTCTTTCTAGGGACATCTCCTACGAGCAGTACTTC
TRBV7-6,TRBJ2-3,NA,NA,CASSLDREGTETQYF,TGTGCCAGCAGCTTAGACAGGGAAGGCACAGAGACGCAGTATTTT
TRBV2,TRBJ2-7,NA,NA,CASSANVYDYEQYF,TGTGCCAGCAGCGCCAACGTCTACGACTACGAGCAGTACTTC
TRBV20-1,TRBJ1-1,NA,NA,CSAAQRGTEAFF,TGCAGTGCCGCGCAGCGGGGCACTGAAGCTTTCTTT
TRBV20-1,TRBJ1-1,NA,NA,CSAKGHRTFEAFF,TGCAGTGCTAAAGGGCACCGGACTTTTGAAGCTTTCTTT
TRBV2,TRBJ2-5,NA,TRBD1,CASSPGQGVETQYF,TGTGCCAGCAGTCCGGGACAGGGGGTAGAGACCCAGTACTTC
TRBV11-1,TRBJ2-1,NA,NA,CASSLNGYYNEQFF,TGTGCCAGCAGCTTAAACGGATACTACAATGAGCAGTTCTTC